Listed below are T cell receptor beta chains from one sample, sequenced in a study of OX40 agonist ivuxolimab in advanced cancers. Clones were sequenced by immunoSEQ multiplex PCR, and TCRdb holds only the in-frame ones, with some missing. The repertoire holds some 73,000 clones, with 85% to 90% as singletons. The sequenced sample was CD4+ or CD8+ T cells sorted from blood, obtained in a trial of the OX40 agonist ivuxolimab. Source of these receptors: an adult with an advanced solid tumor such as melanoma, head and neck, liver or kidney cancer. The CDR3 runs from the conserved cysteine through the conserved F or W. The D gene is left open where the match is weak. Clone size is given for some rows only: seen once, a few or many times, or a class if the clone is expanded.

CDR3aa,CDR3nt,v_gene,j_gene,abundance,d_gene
CASSTRRDTDTQYF,TGTGCCAGTAGCACCAGGAGGGACACAGATACGCAGTATTTT,TRBV19,TRBJ2-3,-,-
CASSTSGTVTYEQYF,TGTGCCAGTAGTACCTCCGGGACAGTTACCTACGAGCAGTACTTC,TRBV19,TRBJ2-7,-,TRBD1
CASSFDSVNTEAFF,TGTGCCAGCAGCTTCGACAGCGTGAACACTGAAGCTTTCTTT,TRBV7-9,TRBJ1-1,-,-
CASSPGQGRTGELFF,TGTGCCAGCTCACCGGGACAGGGGCGGACCGGGGAGCTGTTTTTT,TRBV18,TRBJ2-2,-,TRBD1
CASTQAARNEQFF,TGTGCCAGCACCCAGGCGGCGCGCAATGAGCAGTTCTTC,TRBV6-5,TRBJ2-1,-,-
CAIKGGFGVNTEAFF,TGTGCTATAAAGGGTGGGTTTGGAGTGAACACTGAAGCTTTCTTT,TRBV7-8,TRBJ1-1,-,-
CASSRTDTQYF,TGTGCCAGCAGCCGCACAGATACGCAGTATTTT,TRBV7-2,TRBJ2-3,-,-
CASSVEGWGEAFF,TGTGCCAGCAGTGTGGAGGGATGGGGTGAAGCTTTCTTT,TRBV6-1,TRBJ1-1,-,-
CASSLGGGSLRTDTQYF,TGTGCCAGCAGTTTAGGGGGGGGCAGCCTTCGCACAGATACGCAGTATTTT,TRBV28,TRBJ2-3,few,-
CASSLIYQETQYF,TGTGCCAGCAGCTTAATTTATCAAGAGACCCAGTACTTC,TRBV11-1,TRBJ2-5,-,-
CASSYSLRTDYTGELFF,TGTGCCAGCAGCTATTCACTACGGACAGACTACACCGGGGAGCTGTTTTTT,TRBV5-6,TRBJ2-2,-,-
CASSLNRGGSTYEQYF,TGTGCCAGCAGCTTGAACAGGGGGGGGTCAACCTACGAGCAGTACTTC,TRBV5-7,TRBJ2-7,-,-
CASSPAPYEQYF,TGTGCCAGCAGCCCCGCGCCGTACGAGCAGTACTTC,TRBV11-2,TRBJ2-7,-,-
CASSQYRQSPNTEAFF,TGTGCCAGCAGCCAATACAGACAGTCCCCGAACACTGAAGCTTTCTTT,TRBV14,TRBJ1-1,once,-
CASSQDWGGPPYNEQFF,TGTGCCAGCAGCCAAGATTGGGGGGGCCCACCCTACAATGAGCAGTTCTTC,TRBV4-2,TRBJ2-1,-,-
CATYVSDRENYGYTF,TGTGCCACGTACGTGTCGGACAGGGAGAACTATGGCTACACCTTC,TRBV28,TRBJ1-2,-,TRBD1
CASSLGYGSTDTQYF,TGTGCCAGCAGCTTGGGATACGGGAGCACAGATACGCAGTATTTT,TRBV5-6,TRBJ2-3,-,-
CASSKGQFFSTDTQYF,TGTGCCAGTAGTAAAGGGCAGTTTTTCAGCACAGATACGCAGTATTTT,TRBV19,TRBJ2-3,once,-
CAISGLRANTGELFF,TGTGCCATCAGTGGACTGCGGGCGAACACCGGGGAGCTGTTTTTT,TRBV10-3,TRBJ2-2,-,-
CASSLEGGGRYEQYF,TGTGCCAGCAGCTTGGAAGGAGGGGGCAGGTACGAGCAGTACTTC,TRBV5-5,TRBJ2-7,-,-
CASSRQGTDTGELFF,TGCGCCAGCAGCCGCCAGGGGACGGACACCGGGGAGCTGTTTTTT,TRBV5-1,TRBJ2-2,-,-
CASSPRTGRDGYTF,TGTGCCAGCAGCCCTCGGACAGGGAGAGACGGCTACACCTTC,TRBV9,TRBJ1-2,-,TRBD1
CAISEDGTAVTIYF,TGTGCCATCAGTGAGGATGGGACGGCAGTCACCATATATTTT,TRBV10-3,TRBJ1-3,-,-
CASSPLPHSAMNTEAFF,TGTGCCAGCTCACCTCTTCCTCATTCTGCCATGAACACTGAAGCTTTCTTT,TRBV18,TRBJ1-1,medium-sized,-
CACLRAPRTDTQYF,TGTGCCTGCCTCAGGGCGCCTCGAACAGATACGCAGTATTTT,TRBV30,TRBJ2-3,-,-
CASSLRGGDNEQFF,TGTGCCAGCAGCTTGCGCGGGGGGGACAATGAGCAGTTCTTC,TRBV5-4,TRBJ2-1,-,TRBD2
CAISGGLAGWDEQYF,TGTGCCATCAGTGGGGGACTAGCGGGATGGGACGAGCAGTACTTC,TRBV10-3,TRBJ2-7,once,TRBD2
CASSLGTGVTYEQYF,TGCGCCAGCAGCTTGGGGACAGGGGTGACCTACGAGCAGTACTTC,TRBV5-1,TRBJ2-7,-,TRBD1
CASSPQQGGTEAFF,TGTGCCAGCTCACCGCAACAGGGGGGCACTGAAGCTTTCTTT,TRBV18,TRBJ1-1,-,TRBD1
CASSLWGSPIEAFF,TGTGCCAGCAGCTTATGGGGCAGTCCTATTGAAGCTTTCTTT,TRBV7-2,TRBJ1-1,-,-
CASTRTGDSNQPQHF,TGTGCCAGCACCCGGACAGGGGATAGCAATCAGCCCCAGCATTTT,TRBV6-5,TRBJ1-5,-,TRBD1
CASLVLRLGEAFF,TGTGCCAGCTTGGTACTGCGCCTTGGTGAAGCTTTCTTT,TRBV6-1,TRBJ1-1,once,-
CASSDSGGTYNEQFF,TGTGCCAGCAGCGATAGCGGGGGCACATACAATGAGCAGTTCTTC,TRBV7-3,TRBJ2-1,-,TRBD2
CASSPRDRYSTGELFF,TGTGCCAGCAGCCCCCGGGACAGGTATTCTACCGGGGAGCTGTTTTTT,TRBV9,TRBJ2-2,-,TRBD1
CASSPTGSNQPQHF,TGCGCCAGCAGTCCGACAGGGAGCAATCAGCCCCAGCATTTT,TRBV5-1,TRBJ1-5,-,TRBD1
CASSATGRDRSYNQPQHF,TGTGCCAGCAGCGCAACCGGACGGGACCGCAGTTACAATCAGCCCCAGCATTTT,TRBV7-2,TRBJ1-5,-,-
CASTFDRAYEQYF,TGTGCCAGCACCTTCGACAGAGCCTACGAGCAGTACTTC,TRBV6-1,TRBJ2-7,-,-
CASSSDLSGNTIYF,TGCGCCAGCAGCTCGGACCTCTCTGGAAACACCATATATTTT,TRBV5-1,TRBJ1-3,-,-
CASSIVQSAGQPQHF,TGTGCCAGTAGTATTGTCCAGTCAGCCGGTCAGCCCCAGCATTTT,TRBV19,TRBJ1-5,-,-
CAWSVRGGSNQPQHF,TGTGCCTGGAGTGTACGAGGTGGCAGCAATCAGCCCCAGCATTTT,TRBV30,TRBJ1-5,-,-